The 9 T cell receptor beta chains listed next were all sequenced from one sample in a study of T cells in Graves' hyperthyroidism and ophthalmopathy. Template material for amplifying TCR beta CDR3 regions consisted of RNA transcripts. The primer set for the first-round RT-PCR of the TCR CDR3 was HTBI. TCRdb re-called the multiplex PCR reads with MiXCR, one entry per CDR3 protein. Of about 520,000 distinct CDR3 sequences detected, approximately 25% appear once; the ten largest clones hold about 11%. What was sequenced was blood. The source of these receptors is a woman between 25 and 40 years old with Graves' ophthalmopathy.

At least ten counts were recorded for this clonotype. Here the CDR3 DNA reads TGCAGCGCAGGGCAGGGTCTCTTCTCCTACGAGCAGTACTTC. Protein sequence: CSAGQGLFSYEQYF. The gene calls are TRBV29-1 and TRBJ2-7; D is possibly TRBD1 (5 bases). The CDR3 runs 14 residues. The V gene lost 7 bases and the J gene lost 0 bases, with 16 bases spanning the gap. Germline assignment: CDR1 SQVTM and CDR2 ANQGSEA.

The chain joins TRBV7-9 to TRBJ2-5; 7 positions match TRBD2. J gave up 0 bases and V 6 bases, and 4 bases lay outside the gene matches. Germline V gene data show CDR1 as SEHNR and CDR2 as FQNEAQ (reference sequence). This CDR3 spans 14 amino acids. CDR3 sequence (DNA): TGTGCCAGCAGTCTGCGGGAGTACCAAGAGACCCAGTACTTC. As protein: CASSLREYQETQYF.

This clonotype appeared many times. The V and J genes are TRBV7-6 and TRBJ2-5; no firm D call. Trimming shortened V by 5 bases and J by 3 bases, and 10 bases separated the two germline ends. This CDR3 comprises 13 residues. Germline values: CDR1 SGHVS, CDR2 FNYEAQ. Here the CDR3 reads CASSQYREETQYF. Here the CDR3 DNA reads TGTGCCAGCAGCCAATACAGAGAAGAGACCCAGTACTTC.

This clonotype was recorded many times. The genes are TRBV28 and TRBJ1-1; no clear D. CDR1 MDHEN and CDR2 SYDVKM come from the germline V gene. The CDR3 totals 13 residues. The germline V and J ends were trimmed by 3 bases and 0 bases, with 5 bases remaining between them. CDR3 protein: CASSFPLNTEAFF. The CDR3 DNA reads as TGTGCCAGCAGTTTTCCGCTGAACACTGAAGCTTTCTTT. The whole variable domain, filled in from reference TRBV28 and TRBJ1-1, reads DVKVTQSSRYLVKRTGEKVFLECVQDMDHENMFWYRQDPGLGLRLIYFSYDVKMKEKGDIPEGYSVSREKKERFSLILESASTNQTSMYLCASSFPLNTEAFFGQGTRLTVV.

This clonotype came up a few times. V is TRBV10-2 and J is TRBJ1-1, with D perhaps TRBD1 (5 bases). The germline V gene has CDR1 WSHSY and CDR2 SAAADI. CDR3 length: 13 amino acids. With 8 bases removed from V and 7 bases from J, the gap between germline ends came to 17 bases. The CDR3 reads CASGGDAEYEAFF. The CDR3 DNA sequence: TGCGCCAGCGGAGGGGATGCGGAGTATGAAGCTTTCTTT.

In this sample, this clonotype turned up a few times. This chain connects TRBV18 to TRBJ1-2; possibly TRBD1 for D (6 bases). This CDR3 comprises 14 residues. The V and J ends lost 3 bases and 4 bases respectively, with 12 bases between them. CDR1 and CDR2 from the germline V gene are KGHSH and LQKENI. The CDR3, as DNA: TGTGCCAGCTCACCCAGGACAGCCCTCTATGGCTACACCTTC. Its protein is CASSPRTALYGYTF.

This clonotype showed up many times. Here the CDR3 reads CSVVGGAFQETQYF. The CDR3 DNA is TGCAGCGTTGTGGGAGGGGCTTTCCAAGAGACCCAGTACTTC. The V and J genes are TRBV29-1 and TRBJ2-5; 7 positions agree with TRBD2. CDR3 length: 14 residues. V lost 4 bases to trimming and J lost 1 base; unmatched junction nucleotides: 6. The germline V gene has CDR1 SQVTM and CDR2 ANQGSEA.

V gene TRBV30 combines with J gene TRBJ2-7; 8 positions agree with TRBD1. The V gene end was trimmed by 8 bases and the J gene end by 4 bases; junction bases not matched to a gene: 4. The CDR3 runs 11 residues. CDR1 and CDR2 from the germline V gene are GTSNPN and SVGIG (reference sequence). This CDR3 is CAGTGLYEQYF. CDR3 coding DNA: TGTGCCGGGACAGGACTATACGAGCAGTACTTC.

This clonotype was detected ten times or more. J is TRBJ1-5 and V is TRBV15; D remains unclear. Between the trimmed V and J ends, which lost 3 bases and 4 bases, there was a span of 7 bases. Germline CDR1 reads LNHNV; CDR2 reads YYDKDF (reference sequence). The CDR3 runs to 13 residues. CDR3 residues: CATSSMMNQPQHF. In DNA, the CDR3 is TGTGCCACCAGCAGTATGATGAATCAGCCCCAGCATTTT.